This paragraph reports one TCR beta chain. There is no known antigen for this receptor. No base quality values were provided; no much bigger clone lies one nucleotide off. Library construction relied on the immunoSEQ multiplex PCR assay. As stored in TCRdb, this immuneACCESS dataset retains in-frame rearrangements with V and J assigned. A fraction of the clones does not appear; measured against another copy, unresolved V genes explain less than half of the discrepancy, and the remainder lacks a known reason. Across this sample there are 45,000 or so clones, with approximately 73% seen only once. Of the sample, 3% to 4.5% is held by the ten largest clones. This record belongs to a study of radiotherapy plus CTLA-4 blockade in lung cancer (dated by TCRdb to 2016 to 2019). As for the study more broadly: Among the enrolled patients, around 19% had an objective response, and 31% reached disease control. General findings and caveats noted by the study authors: After treatment with radiotherapy and ipilimumab, TCR clones that originated in tumors expanded in peripheral blood. Early dynamic changes in blood T cell clones, together with increased serum interferon-beta after radiation, were reported as the strongest predictors of response.

The study tested focal radiation therapy combined with CTLA-4 blockade (ipilimumab) in patients with chemo-refractory metastatic non-small-cell lung cancer. The sample was peripheral blood, taken from a patient treated with radiotherapy plus ipilimumab. This receptor was obtained from a human donor with non-small cell lung cancer who had a complete response to radiotherapy plus ipilimumab.

The DNA is as follows: TGTGCCAGCAGGACTTGGGGGACTAGGGGTTCACCCCTCCACTTT. This codes for CASRTWGTRGSPLHF. The V and J genes are TRBV2 and TRBJ1-6; TRBD1 might be the D gene, on 5 matching bases. Relative to germline, V is 6 bases shorter and J is 9 bases shorter, with 18 bases between their ends. The CDR3 holds 15 amino acids from the cysteine to the phenylalanine. Of all the DNA, just the CDR3 is kept, 45 bases in frame from base 1. Sequences SNHLY (CDR1) and FYNNEI (CDR2) are obtained from the germline V gene. This CDR3, with the reference TRBV2 and TRBJ1-6 proteins standing in past its ends, gives the full variable domain EPEVTQTPSHQVTQMGQEVILRCVPISNHLYFYWYRQILGQKVEFLVSFYNNEISEKSEIFDDQFSVERPDGSNFTLKIRSTKLEDSAMYFCASRTWGTRGSPLHFGNGTRLTVT.